The T cell receptor (beta chain) described here comes from a study of T cell changes during pregnancy in multiple sclerosis (dated by TCRdb to the late 2010s). About the full investigation: In women with multiple sclerosis, the researchers looked at how the T cell repertoire shifted as pregnancy progressed.

The CDR3 runs 13 residues from the cysteine to the phenylalanine. Only the CDR3 part of the read is kept: 39 bases, read in frame from the first base. As encoded in the germline V gene, CDR1 is SNHLY while CDR2 is FYNNEI. The germline V end is reduced by 6 bases and the J end by 4 bases; junction bases left unmatched: 1. Library creation used the immunoSEQ multiplex PCR assay. TCRdb took over this immuneACCESS table, retaining in-frame rearrangements with V and J assigned. Such tables are incomplete; in checked studies, under half of the missing clones stem from an unresolved V gene, and the remainder is unexplained. This sample gives 35,000 to 45,000 clones in total; around nine tenths of them show up just once. The top ten clonotypes cover 0.43% of the sample. The count of this clone is one. The clone's antigen remains unknown. Base qualities are not at hand, and no much larger clone is one base apart.

This TCR was recovered from a female donor with multiple sclerosis, enrolled in a pregnancy study. The sample was CD4+ T cells from peripheral blood mononuclear cells, taken in the third trimester of pregnancy. Recombination linked TRBV2 to TRBJ1-5; TRBD1 fits 9 bases in the junction. The CDR3 sequence is CASSGQGNQPQHF. In nucleotide form, the sequence is TGTGCCAGCAGCGGACAGGGGAATCAGCCCCAGCATTTT.